These T cell receptor beta chains were read from a single sample in a study of shared clonotypes between healthy human individuals. Clones were read by immunoSEQ multiplex PCR, and TCRdb kept only the in-frame ones, dropping some. Of fewer than 3 million clones detected, 85% to 95% appear once; the ten largest clones hold around 0.38%. Specimen: naive CD4+ T cells from PBMCs. These receptor sequences come from a man aged 18 to 30 in good health. Some clones in this sample may be carry-over from other donors' samples. The CDR3 runs from the conserved cysteine through the conserved F or W. D genes are given only for firm matches. Rows give clone size only sometimes, using once, few, many, or a class for an expanded clone.

abundance | d_gene | j_gene | v_gene | CDR3aa | CDR3nt
. | TRBD1 | TRBJ1-2 | TRBV27 | CASGDRASLYGYTF | TGTGCCAGCGGAGACAGGGCTTCCCTCTATGGCTACACCTTC
once | . | TRBJ1-2 | TRBV7-8 | CASSFGQQGWGGYTF | TGTGCCAGCAGCTTCGGCCAGCAGGGATGGGGCGGCTACACCTTC
. | TRBD1 | TRBJ1-2 | TRBV5-6 | CASSRRGQGTYGYTF | TGTGCCAGCAGCCGACGCGGACAGGGAACATATGGCTACACCTTC
. | . | TRBJ2-1 | TRBV6-1 | CASREGGYNEQFF | TGTGCCAGCAGGGAAGGAGGCTACAATGAGCAGTTCTTC
. | TRBD1 | TRBJ1-3 | TRBV5-1 | CASSHGTAGNTIYF | TGCGCCAGCAGCCACGGGACAGCTGGAAACACCATATATTTT
few | . | TRBJ2-1 | TRBV9 | CASSRGTLKDNEQFF | TGTGCCAGCAGCCGCGGGACTCTAAAGGACAATGAGCAGTTCTTC
. | . | TRBJ1-5 | TRBV5-6 | CASSLPGGNQPQHF | TGTGCCAGCTCTCTTCCGGGGGGCAATCAGCCCCAGCATTTT
. | . | TRBJ1-1 | TRBV4-1 | CASSQVAGKNTEAFF | TGCGCCAGCAGCCAAGTGGCAGGAAAGAACACTGAAGCTTTCTTT
few | . | TRBJ1-1 | TRBV28 | CATQRALIEAFF | TGTGCCACCCAAAGGGCCCTAATTGAAGCTTTCTTT
. | . | TRBJ1-2 | TRBV28 | CASGGRGPIYGYTF | TGTGCCAGCGGGGGGCGCGGTCCTATTTATGGCTACACCTTC
. | . | TRBJ2-1 | TRBV6-5 | CASSYIRQGTNEQFF | TGTGCCAGCAGTTACATCCGGCAGGGTACCAATGAGCAGTTCTTC
few | . | TRBJ1-1 | TRBV19 | CASRPPGQRTEAFF | TGTGCCAGTAGGCCGCCCGGGCAGCGGACTGAAGCTTTCTTT
. | TRBD2 | TRBJ2-2 | TRBV5-6 | CASSPRASGRAGTGELFF | TGTGCCAGCAGCCCACGGGCTAGCGGGAGGGCCGGAACCGGGGAGCTGTTTTTT
. | . | TRBJ1-3 | TRBV5-1 | CASSDPGSGNTIYF | TGCGCCAGCAGCGATCCAGGCTCTGGAAACACCATATATTTT
. | TRBD2 | TRBJ2-1 | TRBV15 | CATSRDRSSGRHEQFF | TGTGCCACCAGCAGAGACCGGTCTAGCGGGAGGCATGAGCAGTTCTTC
. | TRBD1 | TRBJ2-7 | TRBV19 | CASSLQDRGGYEQYF | TGTGCCAGTAGTCTCCAGGACAGGGGAGGCTACGAGCAGTACTTC
once | . | TRBJ2-7 | TRBV10-2 | CASSVRAENYEQYF | TGCGCCAGCAGTGTTCGCGCGGAGAACTACGAGCAGTACTTC
. | TRBD1 | TRBJ2-1 | TRBV4-3 | CASSQGTGNVYNEQFF | TGCGCCAGCAGCCAAGGGACAGGGAATGTCTACAATGAGCAGTTCTTC
. | TRBD1 | TRBJ2-3 | TRBV9 | CASSVGQGNTDTQYF | TGTGCCAGCAGTGTGGGACAGGGGAACACAGATACGCAGTATTTT
. | TRBD1 | TRBJ1-1 | TRBV18 | CASSRLGQGKNTEAFF | TGTGCCAGCTCACGGCTGGGACAGGGGAAAAACACTGAAGCTTTCTTT
. | TRBD1 | TRBJ1-2 | TRBV12-5 | CASGLVVSGTGELNGYTF | TGTGCTAGTGGTTTGGTAGTGTCGGGGACAGGGGAATTGAATGGCTACACCTTC
. | . | TRBJ1-6 | TRBV11-1 | CASSHPGGGSPLHF | TGTGCCAGCAGCCACCCCGGGGGTGGTTCACCCCTCCACTTT
. | . | TRBJ1-1 | TRBV7-2 | CASSPGGRGLNTEAFF | TGTGCCAGCAGCCCGGGGGGGAGGGGTCTGAACACTGAAGCTTTCTTT
. | . | TRBJ2-5 | TRBV7-3 | CASSPTRDSQETQYF | TGTGCCAGCAGCCCCACACGGGACTCCCAAGAGACCCAGTACTTC
once | . | TRBJ1-4 | TRBV9 | CASSVEQDNPTSKLFF | TGTGCCAGCAGCGTAGAGCAGGACAATCCTACATCAAAACTGTTTTTT
. | . | TRBJ2-7 | TRBV6-5 | CASYASDSYEQYF | TGTGCCAGCTATGCCAGTGACTCCTACGAGCAGTACTTC
. | . | TRBJ2-7 | TRBV5-1 | CASSTRGDYEQYF | TGCGCCAGCAGCACCCGGGGCGACTACGAGCAGTACTTC
once | . | TRBJ2-2 | TRBV2 | CASRTRGGVGRTGELFF | TGTGCCAGCAGGACGAGAGGAGGGGTGGGGAGAACCGGGGAGCTGTTTTTT
. | . | TRBJ2-3 | TRBV28 | CASSLGGGPGDTQYF | TGTGCCAGCAGTTTAGGGGGAGGCCCCGGGGATACGCAGTATTTT
. | . | TRBJ2-6 | TRBV30 | CAWSKQGAGANVLTF | TGTGCCTGGAGTAAACAGGGAGCTGGGGCCAACGTCCTGACTTTC
. | . | TRBJ2-3 | TRBV7-2 | CASSSTDTQYF | TGTGCCAGCAGCTCCACAGATACGCAGTATTTT
. | . | TRBJ2-2 | TRBV2 | CASRFRGPEGTGELFF | TGTGCCAGCAGGTTTAGAGGACCGGAAGGCACCGGGGAGCTGTTTTTT
. | . | TRBJ1-5 | TRBV4-1 | CASSQETASQPQHF | TGCGCCAGCAGCCAAGAAACGGCCAGCCAGCCCCAGCATTTT
. | . | TRBJ1-4 | TRBV5-1 | CASSFDRWNEKLFF | TGCGCCAGCAGCTTCGACAGGTGGAATGAAAAACTGTTTTTT
. | . | TRBJ2-1 | TRBV12-5 | CASGLASGGAGNEQFF | TGTGCTAGTGGTTTGGCAAGCGGAGGGGCGGGGAATGAGCAGTTCTTC
few | TRBD2 | TRBJ2-1 | TRBV7-3 | CASSLILAGKKFF | TGTGCCAGCAGCTTAATCCTAGCGGGAAAGAAGTTCTTC
. | TRBD1 | TRBJ1-6 | TRBV6-5 | CASSPSGTGYSPLHF | TGTGCCAGCAGTCCCTCCGGGACAGGATACTCACCCCTCCACTTT
. | TRBD1 | TRBJ1-5 | TRBV28 | CASSLTDRGRNQPQHF | TGTGCCAGCAGTTTAACGGACAGGGGGCGAAATCAGCCCCAGCATTTT
once | TRBD2 | TRBJ2-1 | TRBV19 | CASSLAASYNEQFF | TGTGCCAGCAGCCTAGCGGCCTCCTACAATGAGCAGTTCTTC
. | . | TRBJ2-5 | TRBV6-5 | CASSPWTDTQETQYF | TGTGCCAGCAGTCCCTGGACAGACACACAAGAGACCCAGTACTTC
. | TRBD2 | TRBJ2-2 | TRBV29-1 | CSVGGAAGGPRYGELFF | TGCAGCGTGGGTGGGGCAGCGGGAGGGCCACGTTACGGGGAGCTGTTTTTT
. | TRBD1 | TRBJ2-7 | TRBV7-3 | CASSLLGQSSYEQYF | TGTGCCAGCAGCTTACTGGGACAGAGCTCCTACGAGCAGTACTTC
. | . | TRBJ2-5 | TRBV2 | CASSESQGFGTQYF | TGTGCCAGCAGTGAGAGCCAGGGTTTTGGGACCCAGTACTTC
few | TRBD1 | TRBJ1-2 | TRBV28 | CASSSQGEAGYTF | TGTGCCAGCAGTTCCCAGGGGGAAGCTGGCTACACCTTC
. | TRBD1 | TRBJ1-5 | TRBV28 | CATRQGASGNQPQHF | TGTGCCACCCGACAGGGGGCGAGTGGCAATCAGCCCCAGCATTTT
. | TRBD1 | TRBJ1-4 | TRBV28 | CASSSSGGRREKLFF | TGTGCCAGCAGTTCCTCAGGGGGCAGGAGGGAAAAACTGTTTTTT